These T cell receptor beta chains were read from a single sample in a study of blood T cells in healthy people across ages. TCRdb ran MiXCR on the 5' RACE reads and lists one entry per CDR3 protein. The data hold 600,000 to 900,000 distinct CDR3 sequences, with around 24% observed a single time. The data were also submitted as part of a second study, on T cells of mothers and their children.

The sequencing input was blood. These receptors all come from a boy aged 10-17 years in good health. The CDR3 runs from the conserved cysteine through the conserved F or W. The order of the fields is J gene, V gene, clone size, CDR3 protein. Size tells how often a clone was seen (once, few, many) or the class of an expanded clone, and some rows leave it out.

J gene: TRBJ2-7
V gene: TRBV5-1
clone size: NA
CDR3 protein: CASSLQGLAGAYEQYF

J gene: TRBJ2-3
V gene: TRBV4-1
clone size: few
CDR3 protein: CASSQERGRESTDTQYF

J gene: TRBJ1-6
V gene: TRBV20-1
clone size: NA
CDR3 protein: CSASRGLDNSPLHF

J gene: TRBJ2-3
V gene: TRBV5-1
clone size: few
CDR3 protein: CASSLYLDTQYF

J gene: TRBJ2-1
V gene: TRBV15
clone size: NA
CDR3 protein: CATSSPERGAVNEQFF

J gene: TRBJ2-2
V gene: TRBV11-2
clone size: NA
CDR3 protein: CASSFLAGPTGELFF

J gene: TRBJ1-1
V gene: TRBV15
clone size: NA
CDR3 protein: CATSSIRGLSTEAFF

J gene: TRBJ2-5
V gene: TRBV6-6
clone size: once
CDR3 protein: CASSYLGGSETQYF

J gene: TRBJ2-5
V gene: TRBV10-3
clone size: few
CDR3 protein: CAISSGGPAGETQYF

J gene: NA
V gene: TRBV12-3/TRBV12-4
clone size: few
CDR3 protein: CASSFPGTSGGEGEQFF

J gene: TRBJ1-3
V gene: TRBV20-1
clone size: few
CDR3 protein: CSARDQALGNTIYF

J gene: TRBJ2-7
V gene: TRBV10-3
clone size: NA
CDR3 protein: CAISESTSSSYEQYF

J gene: TRBJ1-2
V gene: TRBV19
clone size: once
CDR3 protein: CASSMKDRSGYGYTF

J gene: TRBJ1-4
V gene: TRBV10-3
clone size: NA
CDR3 protein: CAISEWQGSEKLFF

J gene: TRBJ2-4
V gene: TRBV20-1
clone size: NA
CDR3 protein: CSALLPGKNIQYF

J gene: TRBJ1-4
V gene: TRBV27
clone size: NA
CDR3 protein: CASKEGRNGFATNEKLFF

J gene: TRBJ2-5
V gene: TRBV29-1
clone size: NA
CDR3 protein: CSVSSGLPQETQYF

J gene: TRBJ2-2
V gene: TRBV6-5
clone size: NA
CDR3 protein: CASSYHLPNTGELFF

J gene: TRBJ1-4
V gene: TRBV7-8
clone size: few
CDR3 protein: CASSSRQGALEKLFF

J gene: TRBJ1-4
V gene: TRBV4-2
clone size: NA
CDR3 protein: CASSQEDGLSNEKLFF

J gene: TRBJ2-7
V gene: TRBV9
clone size: few
CDR3 protein: CASSVDTGNYEQYF

J gene: TRBJ2-7
V gene: TRBV27
clone size: NA
CDR3 protein: CATGSSYEQYF

J gene: TRBJ2-5
V gene: TRBV7-7
clone size: NA
CDR3 protein: CASSLEGLAEETQYF

J gene: TRBJ1-5
V gene: TRBV5-1
clone size: NA
CDR3 protein: CAGGTGPYQPQHF

J gene: TRBJ1-3
V gene: TRBV5-1
clone size: NA
CDR3 protein: CASSRQDTIYF

J gene: TRBJ1-1
V gene: TRBV5-1
clone size: many
CDR3 protein: CASSGRTEAFF

J gene: TRBJ2-5
V gene: TRBV4-1
clone size: few
CDR3 protein: CASSQADRPQETQYF

J gene: TRBJ2-1
V gene: TRBV20-1
clone size: few
CDR3 protein: CSAAGSDEQFF

J gene: TRBJ1-1
V gene: TRBV20-1
clone size: few
CDR3 protein: CSARAGINTEAFF

J gene: TRBJ2-5
V gene: TRBV5-1
clone size: few
CDR3 protein: CASSPVSLQETQYF

J gene: TRBJ2-1
V gene: TRBV28
clone size: many
CDR3 protein: CASSLRRGLYNEQFF

J gene: TRBJ1-6
V gene: TRBV6-5
clone size: NA
CDR3 protein: CASSYSGTDLPYNSPLHF

J gene: TRBJ2-5
V gene: TRBV5-1
clone size: NA
CDR3 protein: CAGSLDSEETQYF

J gene: TRBJ2-7
V gene: TRBV24-1
clone size: few
CDR3 protein: CATSGRGVNEQYF

J gene: TRBJ2-7
V gene: TRBV7-8
clone size: many
CDR3 protein: CASSLAGISYEQYF

J gene: TRBJ1-2
V gene: TRBV4-1
clone size: NA
CDR3 protein: CASSQEWSYGYTF

J gene: TRBJ1-2
V gene: TRBV27
clone size: NA
CDR3 protein: CASSPNRRGSNYGYTF

J gene: TRBJ2-1
V gene: TRBV27
clone size: NA
CDR3 protein: CASSRDQGRIEQFF

J gene: TRBJ2-1
V gene: TRBV11-1
clone size: NA
CDR3 protein: CASSLDGQGEQFF

J gene: TRBJ1-1
V gene: TRBV7-9
clone size: once
CDR3 protein: CASSSRTGAGEAFF

J gene: TRBJ2-2
V gene: TRBV27
clone size: NA
CDR3 protein: CASSPTPLLGVGTGELFF

J gene: TRBJ2-2
V gene: TRBV2
clone size: few
CDR3 protein: CASREDTGELFF

J gene: TRBJ2-2
V gene: TRBV9
clone size: NA
CDR3 protein: CASSVKQGAQTGELFF

J gene: TRBJ2-5
V gene: TRBV7-8
clone size: few
CDR3 protein: CASSLGELAGRETQYF

J gene: TRBJ2-5
V gene: TRBV5-1
clone size: NA
CDR3 protein: CASSSTRDSGTQHF

J gene: TRBJ1-1
V gene: TRBV20-1
clone size: NA
CDR3 protein: CSARTPDRNTEAFF